This T cell receptor beta chain came from a study of human T cells and chemical hapten exposure (dated by TCRdb to 2020 to 2023). For context, the study as a whole: Libraries were pooled for sequencing, and per-sample TCR yields varied mainly because of small differences in library volumes within the pool. In alopecia patients, the study followed how the peripheral blood TCR repertoire changed in vivo over primary and secondary sensitization to diphenylcyclopropenone (DPC), a hapten. Both TCR alpha and TCR beta chains were sequenced from each blood RNA sample.

Summary of the overall study and its limitations: After repeated subsampling, changes were observed in the strength of the expansion versus patch-test correlation and in the threshold at which the correlation became significant. DPC sensitization did not change the number of TCRs with a frequency above 1 in 1000, and there was no evidence of changes in global repertoire structure.

Preparation of the library involved RACE. Sequenced using a NextSeq 500. During library preparation, unique molecular identifiers were attached to individual cDNA molecules so that TCRs could be counted in a quantitative, reproducible way. On the study's bioinformatics: A median of roughly 99,000 TCRs per sample was observed, with a range of 23,224 to 690,600. The Decombinator software suite was used to annotate the V, J and CDR3 of the TCR reads. For the PS versus PT1 abundance plots, all samples were subsampled to the same number of TCRs (28,000). Expanded TCRs were defined as absent before sensitization and observed at least eight times at the 2-week time point. TCRdb ran its own pipeline on the public reads, namely fastp trimming at Q25 and MiXCR clone calling, and kept in-frame beta chains. Entries are consolidated by CDR3 protein sequence, retaining the most common genes and DNA. These V and J calls derive from TCRdb rather than the authors' analysis. Across this sample there are approximately 90,000 distinct CDR3 sequences, with about 8.7% seen only once. The ten most abundant clones make up 2.9% of the sample.

Inclusive of the bounding cysteine and phenylalanine, the CDR3 is 13 residues long. The retained sequence is limited to the CDR3, 39 bases, with the frame set at the first base. V and J are truncated by 1 base and 5 bases respectively, leaving an intervening sequence of 8 bases. Per the germline V gene, SGHRS is the CDR1 and YFSETQ is the CDR2. According to the study, the label for this sample's time point signals: healthy volunteer bleed at 2 weeks. Total RNA was extracted from unfractionated whole blood collected in Tempus Blood RNA tubes. Roughly 5 healthy volunteers were used as TCR sequencing controls and were bled at day 0, 2 weeks and 6 weeks. This clonotype was picked up many times. Its antigen is not yet known. Qualities for individual bases were not recorded, and no much larger clone is one base off.

The chain employs TRBV5-1 and TRBJ2-3; the D gene identity is not certain. This TCR was sampled from a female donor in good health. Some clones in this sample may be carry-over from other donors' samples. The sequenced sample was whole blood. The nucleotide sequence is given as TGCGCCAGCAGCTTGTTGCCCGAAGATACGCAGTATTTT. This gives the protein CASSLLPEDTQYF.